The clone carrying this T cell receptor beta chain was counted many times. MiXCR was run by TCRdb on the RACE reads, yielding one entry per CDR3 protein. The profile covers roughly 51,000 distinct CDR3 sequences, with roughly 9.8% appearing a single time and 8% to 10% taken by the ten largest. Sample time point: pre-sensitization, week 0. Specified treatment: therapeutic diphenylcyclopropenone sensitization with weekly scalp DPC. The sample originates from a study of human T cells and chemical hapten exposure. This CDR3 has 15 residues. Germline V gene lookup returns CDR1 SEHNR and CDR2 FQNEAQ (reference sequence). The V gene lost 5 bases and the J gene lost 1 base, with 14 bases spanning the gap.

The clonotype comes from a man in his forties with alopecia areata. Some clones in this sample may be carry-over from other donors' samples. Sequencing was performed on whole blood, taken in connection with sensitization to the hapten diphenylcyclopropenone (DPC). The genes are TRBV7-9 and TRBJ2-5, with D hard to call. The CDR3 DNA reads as TGTGCCAGCAGCCCCCTCGAACAGCCCCAAGAGACCCAGTACTTC. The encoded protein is CASSPLEQPQETQYF.